The next 22 T cell receptor beta chains were all read from a single sample in a study of identical twins. TCRdb used MiXCR to reprocess the 5' RACE reads, holding one entry per CDR3 protein. The sample shows some 730,000 distinct CDR3 sequences, roughly 18% of them seen only once. These data also formed part of another study, on T cells expressing NK-cell markers.

The source material was PBMCs. The receptors come from a woman younger than 35 in good health.

In this sample, this clonotype turned up a few times. DNA for the CDR3: TGTGCCAGCAGCTTAGGACTGACTAGATCTTACGAGCAGTACTTC. Protein: CASSLGLTRSYEQYF. This chain connects TRBV7-2 to TRBJ2-7, with D possibly being TRBD2 (6 bases). With 1 base removed from V and 4 bases from J, the gap between germline ends came to 14 bases. Per germline, CDR1 SGHTA and CDR2 FQGNSA. CDR3 length: 15 amino acids. Drawing the rest from reference TRBV7-2 and TRBJ2-7, the complete variable domain is GAGVSQSPSNKVTEKGKDVELRCDPISGHTALYWYRQSLGQGLEFLIYFQGNSAPDKSGLPSDRFSAERTGGSVSTLTIQRTQQEDSAVYLCASSLGLTRSYEQYFGPGTRLTVT.

This chain uses TRBV12-3 or TRBV12-4 with TRBJ1-2; D gene uncertain. The CDR3 has 12 amino acids. V was shortened by 7 bases and J by 5 bases, with 11 bases between the two germline ends. CDR3: CASTSLGYGYTF. Here the CDR3 DNA reads TGTGCCAGCACCTCACTGGGGTATGGCTACACCTTC.

The sample holds a few counts of this clonotype. A read error may produce the germline difference seen at one junction end. J is TRBJ2-1 and V is TRBV7-7; D is undetermined. Germline V gene data show CDR1 as SSHAT and CDR2 as FNYEAQ (reference sequence). This CDR3 region has 15 residues. CDR3 nucleotides: TGTGCTAGCAGCCCCGAGCAGAGCTCCTACAATGAGCAGTTCTTC. Protein product: CASSPEQSSYNEQFF. Filled out from reference TRBV7-7 and TRBJ2-1, the complete variable domain reads GAGVSQSPRYKVTKRGQDVTLRCDPISSHATLYWYQQALGQGPEFLTYFNYEAQPDKSGLPSDRFSAERPEGSISTLTIQRTEQRDSAMYRCASSPEQSSYNEQFFGPGTRLTVL.

The chain joins TRBV20-1 to TRBJ2-2; 7 bases fit TRBD2. V was clipped by 5 bases and J by 1 base; unmatched bases: 13. The CDR3 totals 17 residues. Germline-derived CDR1 and CDR2 are DFQATT and SNEGSKA (reference sequence). This chain's CDR3 is CSALRPLSGKNTGELFF. In DNA form, the CDR3 reads TGCAGTGCTCTACGTCCTCTCAGCGGGAAGAACACCGGGGAGCTGTTTTTT.

There are many counts of this clonotype. This sequence joins TRBV2 and TRBJ1-1; the D is unclear. The CDR3 is made up of 14 amino acids. The V gene's germline CDR1 is SNHLY and CDR2 FYNNEI. Trimming removed 2 bases from V and 5 bases from J, with 12 bases in between. CDR3 in DNA: TGTGCCAGCAGTGAATCAATAGGGATAACTGAAGCTTTCTTT. Residues: CASSESIGITEAFF.

J is TRBJ1-4 and V is TRBV4-1, with unresolved D. The CDR3 consists of 12 residues. V lost 1 base to trimming and J lost 5 bases, with 2 bases between them. Germline values: CDR1 MGHRA, CDR2 YSYEKL. The DNA of the CDR3 is TGCGCCAGCAGCCAAGTAAATGAAAAACTGTTTTTT. Its protein is CASSQVNEKLFF.

This clonotype was seen a handful of times. The CDR3: CASSYSDRSYEQYF. CDR3 bases: TGTGCCAGCAGTTATTCTGACCGCAGCTACGAGCAGTACTTC. The chain combines TRBV6-5 with TRBJ2-7, with unresolved D. Germline V gives CDR1 MNHEY, CDR2 SVGAGI. V was pared by 3 bases and J by 3 bases, with 12 bases between. CDR3 size: 14 residues.

This clonotype has at least ten counts. Relative to the germline gene, one junction end is altered; a read error may explain this. This chain uses TRBV5-1 with TRBJ2-2, with TRBD1 matching over 8 bases. The germline V gene encodes CDR1 SGHRS and CDR2 YFSETQ. The CDR3 has 15 amino acids. CDR3 in DNA: TGTGCCAGCAGTCCAGGACAGGGGAACACCGGGGAGCTGTTTTTT. Encoded protein: CASSPGQGNTGELFF.

A few counts support this clonotype. The chain is built from TRBV6-1 and TRBJ1-1; the D gene is possibly TRBD1 (6 bases). CDR3 length: 14 amino acids. The V gene's germline CDR1 is MNHNS and CDR2 SASEGT. Trimming cost V 4 bases and J 6 bases, with 15 bases left between them. CDR3 residues: CASSGIQGGPEAFF. CDR3 sequence (DNA): TGTGCCAGCAGTGGAATACAGGGAGGCCCTGAAGCTTTCTTT.

The chain carries TRBV20-1 and TRBJ2-7, with 7 bases lining up with TRBD2. The J segment lost 4 bases and the V segment lost 3 bases, leaving 12 bases of the junction unmatched. CDR1 and CDR2 (germline): DFQATT, SNEGSKA (reference sequence). This CDR3 comprises 15 residues. The CDR3 reads CSASPSGAGDYEQYF. In DNA, the CDR3 is TGCAGTGCTAGCCCAAGCGGGGCGGGAGATTACGAGCAGTACTTC.

The V call is TRBV6-2 or TRBV6-3, the J call TRBJ1-1; D is possibly TRBD1 (5 bases). The CDR3 sequence is 12 residues long. V lost 2 bases and J lost 8, with 9 bases in between. Germline CDR1 MNHEY, CDR2 SVGEGT. The CDR3 DNA sequence: TGTGCCAGCAGTTACGTGGGGGACGAAGCTTTCTTT. It specifies CASSYVGDEAFF.

This clonotype was observed a handful of times. This chain links TRBV11-3 with TRBJ2-2; D is unclear. The V end was cut by 0 bases, the J end by 7 bases, with 12 bases between. The CDR3 is 15 residues long. The germline V gene has CDR1 SGHNT and CDR2 YENEEA. CDR3 in amino acids: CASSLEARGIGELFF. The DNA for the CDR3 is TGTGCCAGCAGCTTAGAGGCGCGAGGCATCGGGGAGCTGTTTTTT.

This clonotype came up a few times. This chain uses TRBV5-1 with TRBJ2-1; no firm D call. V lost 7 bases and J 9 bases, leaving 17 bases between the germline ends. Germline-derived CDR1 and CDR2 are SGHRS and YFSETQ. The CDR3 consists of 13 residues. CDR3 protein: CASRILGSAEQFF. CDR3 sequence (DNA): TGCGCCAGCCGTATTCTAGGGTCCGCTGAGCAGTTCTTC.

This clonotype was picked up a small number of times. The gene calls are TRBV20-1 and TRBJ1-4; TRBD1 is a possible D gene (6 bases). The CDR3 has 14 amino acids. Trimming stripped 1 base from V and 5 bases from J, with 11 bases between. CDR1 is DFQATT and CDR2 is SNEGSKA in the germline V gene (reference sequence). DNA of the CDR3: TGCAGTGCTAGAGGGACAGCAAACAATGAAAAACTGTTTTTT. Translation: CSARGTANNEKLFF.

This sequence joins TRBV18 and TRBJ2-7; D gene ambiguous. The CDR3 is 14 amino acids. V was clipped by 6 bases and J by 2 bases, with 14 bases between them. From germline, CDR1 is KGHSH and CDR2 LQKENI. The CDR3 nucleotides read TGTGCCAGCTCCCCCGGACCGTTACCCTACGAGCAGTACTTC. Translation: CASSPGPLPYEQYF. Full variable domain (remainder filled in from reference TRBV18 and TRBJ2-7): NAGVMQNPRHLVRRRGQEARLRCSPMKGHSHVYWYRQLPEEGLKFMVYLQKENIIDESGMPKERFSAEFPKEGPSILRIQQVVRGDSAAYFCASSPGPLPYEQYFGPGTRLTVT.

This clonotype turned up a few times. The chain recombines TRBV2 with TRBJ2-7, with D possibly called TRBD1 or TRBD2 (7 bases each). The CDR3 spans 14 residues. Trimming stripped 10 bases from V and 0 bases from J, with 16 bases between. Germline values: CDR1 SNHLY, CDR2 FYNNEI. The CDR3 DNA follows: TGTGCCACCCAAGGGGGGGACAGCTCCTACGAGCAGTACTTC. Translation gives CATQGGDSSYEQYF.

This clonotype was detected only a few times. The CDR3 sequence is CASSYSASGSSHEQYF. CDR3 nucleotide sequence: TGTGCCAGCAGTTACTCGGCTAGCGGGAGTTCCCACGAGCAGTACTTC. The chain combines TRBV6-5 with TRBJ2-7; 10 nucleotides align to TRBD2. V lost 0 bases and J lost 5; bases outside the gene matches: 7. Germline V gene sequence: CDR1 MNHEY, CDR2 SVGAGI. The CDR3 covers 16 residues.

The gene calls are TRBV20-1 and TRBJ2-1; no clear D. The CDR3 consists of 14 residues. The V end was cut by 3 bases, the J end by 9 bases, with 18 bases between. Per the germline V gene, CDR1 is DFQATT and CDR2 is SNEGSKA (reference sequence). The CDR3 spells CSASESSGLGEQFF. CDR3 in DNA: TGCAGTGCTAGTGAGTCTAGTGGGCTTGGTGAGCAGTTCTTC.

The chain's CDR3 is CASSLLGEGTQYF. CDR3 coding DNA: TGTGCCAGCAGCTTACTCGGGGAAGGGACCCAGTACTTC. The rearrangement joins TRBV7-9 to TRBJ2-5, with D tentatively TRBD2 (5 bases). The CDR3 extends over 13 amino acids. V lost 2 bases to trimming and J lost 7 bases, with 11 bases between them. Germline-derived CDR1 and CDR2 are SEHNR and FQNEAQ (reference sequence). Looking up the rest from reference TRBV7-9 and TRBJ2-5 gives the full variable domain: DTGVSQNPRHKITKRGQNVTFRCDPISEHNRLYWYRQTLGQGPEFLTYFQNEAQLEKSRLLSDRFSAERPKGSFSTLEIQRTEQGDSAMYLCASSLLGEGTQYFGPGTRLLVL.

This clonotype was observed a few times. The chain is built from TRBV5-1 and TRBJ1-2; D is perhaps TRBD1 (5 bases). Germline CDR1 reads SGHRS; CDR2 reads YFSETQ. The V end lost 2 bases, the J end lost 10 bases, and 12 bases lay between the germline ends. The CDR3 totals 12 residues. In DNA, the CDR3 is TGCGCCAGCAGCTTCCCGGGGCATACCTACACCTTC. As protein: CASSFPGHTYTF.

Relative to its sample, this clonotype is medium-sized. The chain joins TRBV4-3 to TRBJ1-5; a possible D gene is TRBD1 (5 bases). The V gene's germline CDR1 is LGHNA and CDR2 YSLEER. V shed 1 base and J shed 3 bases, with 16 bases lying between them. CDR3 length equals 17 residues. CDR3 in amino acids: CASSQGLGRAANQPQHF. The CDR3 DNA reads TGCGCCAGCAGCCAAGGGTTAGGCAGGGCAGCCAATCAGCCCCAGCATTTT.

The J gene is TRBJ1-1, the V gene TRBV20-1; D gene uncertain. The CDR3 length is 14 residues. Germline assignment: CDR1 DFQATT and CDR2 SNEGSKA (reference sequence). The V and J ends lost 3 bases and 4 bases respectively, with 15 bases between them. The DNA of the CDR3 is TGCAGTGCTAGGAGCAATAAGGTTTTCACTGAAGCTTTCTTT. Its protein product is CSARSNKVFTEAFF.